The 30 T cell receptor beta chains below come from one sample, sequenced in a study of blood T cell repertoires in COVID-19. Repertoires were generated with immunoSEQ multiplex PCR, while TCRdb's copy carries only in-frame clones and drops some. The sample shows some 200,000 clones, roughly 85% of them seen only once. Sequencing was carried out using peripheral blood. These receptors were obtained from a woman aged 70 to 79 with COVID-19, enrolled during active disease.

This chain connects TRBV5-6 to TRBJ2-3, with 9 bases lining up with TRBD1. CDR3 size: 14 residues. The J segment lost 4 bases and the V segment lost 7 bases, leaving 7 bases of the junction unmatched. Per the germline V gene, CDR1 is SGHDT and CDR2 is YYEEEE. The CDR3 DNA sequence: TGTGCCAGCGGACGGGACAGGGTGGCAGATACGCAGTATTTT. Translation: CASGRDRVADTQYF.

The J gene is TRBJ1-2, the V gene TRBV7-2; TRBD1 agrees at 8 bases. After removal of 0 bases from V and 6 bases from J, the junction contained 6 bases not matched to a gene. The CDR3 consists of 15 residues. In germline, CDR1 is SGHTA, CDR2 FQGNSA. The CDR3 region has the DNA TGTGCCAGCAGCTTAGCTGGACAGGGAGGAAATGGCTACACCTTC. It encodes CASSLAGQGGNGYTF.

The chain is built from TRBV5-8 and TRBJ1-5, with D unresolved. Trimming left V 4 bases short and J 4 bases short, with 21 bases between. Germline V gene sequence: CDR1 SGHTS, CDR2 YDEGEE. The CDR3 is 17 residues long. In DNA, the CDR3 is TGTGCCAGCAGCGATATTTATGACACGGCCAGAAATCAGCCCCAGCATTTT. As protein: CASSDIYDTARNQPQHF.

The CDR3 DNA is TGTGCCAGCACGAGGAGCCCTGATAATTCACCCCTCCACTTT. Amino acid sequence: CASTRSPDNSPLHF. This rearrangement joins TRBV6-5 to TRBJ1-6; no firm D call. The CDR3 consists of 14 residues. V shed 7 bases and J shed 5 bases, with 12 bases lying between them. CDR1 and CDR2 from the germline V gene are MNHEY and SVGAGI.

The genes are TRBV19 and TRBJ1-4; D gene uncertain. The length of the CDR3 is 15 residues. V was trimmed by 5 bases and J by 13 bases, leaving 23 bases between them. CDR1 is LNHDA, CDR2 SQIVND, per germline (reference sequence). For the CDR3, the DNA is TGTGCCAGTAGTCCCACACCCAATCCCCACTACATACTGTTTTTT. Translated, it gives CASSPTPNPHYILFF.

The chain combines TRBV16 with TRBJ1-2, with D unresolved. With 1 base removed from V and 4 bases from J, the gap between germline ends came to 10 bases. CDR1 is KGHSY and CDR2 is FQNENV in the germline V gene. The CDR3 is 14 amino acids. In DNA form, the CDR3 reads TGTGCCAGCAGCCAATTCGGGGTCCTCTATGGCTACACCTTC. Translated: CASSQFGVLYGYTF.

In this sample, this clone turned up a few times. For the CDR3, the DNA is TGTGCCAGCAGCTTGGAGGGACTAGCGGGAGGGCACGAGCAGTACTTC. Protein product: CASSLEGLAGGHEQYF. The chain carries TRBV5-6 and TRBJ2-7; 16 bases are shared with TRBD2. Trimming took 0 bases from V and 5 from J; bases not matched to a gene: 2. This CDR3 spans 16 amino acids. The V gene's germline CDR1 is SGHDT and CDR2 YYEEEE.

The rearrangement uses TRBV19 and TRBJ2-1; D is possibly TRBD1 (6 bases). CDR3 length: 16 residues. Germline lookup yields CDR1 LNHDA and CDR2 SQIVND (reference sequence). V was cut by 7 bases and J by 0 bases, with 16 bases left in between. The CDR3 here is CASKLTGMSSYNEQFF. CDR3 sequence (DNA): TGTGCCAGTAAGCTGACAGGAATGAGCTCCTACAATGAGCAGTTCTTC.

The table lists this clone with a few counts. J is TRBJ2-7 and V is TRBV23-1; 9 bases are a match to TRBD1. TRBV23-1 is treated as an ORF (open reading frame) with a function not yet certain. V dropped 11 bases and J dropped 5; count of bases not matched to a gene: 10. The CDR3 loop spans 13 amino acids. CDR3 nucleotides: TGCGCCTACGAATTAACAGGGGGCGACGAGCAGTACTTC. It translates to CAYELTGGDEQYF.

This clone came up many times. The chain has TRBV2 and TRBJ2-7, with 7 bases lining up with TRBD1. This CDR3 is 15 amino acids long. The V gene's germline CDR1 is SNHLY and CDR2 FYNNEI. J gave up 6 bases and V 7 bases, and 15 bases lay outside the gene matches. The CDR3 protein is CASTLQDRATSEQYF. In DNA form, the CDR3 reads TGTGCCAGCACTCTTCAAGACAGGGCCACCTCCGAGCAGTACTTC. Together with reference TRBV2 and TRBJ2-7, the CDR3 gives the full variable domain: EPEVTQTPSHQVTQMGQEVILRCVPISNHLYFYWYRQILGQKVEFLVSFYNNEISEKSEIFDDQFSVERPDGSNFTLKIRSTKLEDSAMYFCASTLQDRATSEQYFGPGTRLTVT.

This clone was seen only a few times. J is TRBJ1-5 and V is TRBV19; TRBD1 is a possible D gene (6 bases). V lost 8 bases and J 6 bases, leaving 11 bases between the germline ends. The CDR3 runs to 12 residues. Germline V gene data show CDR1 as LNHDA and CDR2 as SQIVND (reference sequence). The CDR3 loop reads CASGGGGQPQHF. The CDR3 DNA reads TGTGCCAGTGGGGGGGGCGGTCAGCCCCAGCATTTT.

The chain employs TRBV6-6 and TRBJ2-7; 7 bases are shared with TRBD2. V was pared by 2 bases and J by 3 bases, with 4 bases of the junction left unmatched. Per the germline V gene, CDR1 is MNHNY and CDR2 is SVGAGI (reference sequence). The CDR3 contains 14 residues. The DNA for the CDR3 is TGTGCCAGCAGTTACAGCGGGACGAACTACGAGCAGTACTTC. Protein sequence: CASSYSGTNYEQYF.

The rearrangement joins TRBV5-4 to TRBJ2-2, with unresolved D. CDR1 and CDR2 from the germline V gene are SGHNT and YYREEE (reference sequence). Trimming left V 6 bases short and J 7 bases short, with 19 bases between. The CDR3 runs to 15 residues. CDR3 coding DNA: TGTGCCAGCACCTCGGGTGGTTTAATGGGCGGGGAGCTGTTTTTT. Residues: CASTSGGLMGGELFF.

This rearrangement joins TRBV11-3 to TRBJ1-2, with 8 bases lining up with TRBD1. Germline V gene data show CDR1 as SGHNT and CDR2 as YENEEA. CDR3 length equals 15 residues. Germline trimming cut 4 bases from V and 3 bases from J; bases unmatched to any gene: 7. The CDR3 sequence: CASSSRTGGDYGYTF. The CDR3 bases are TGTGCCAGCAGCTCCCGTACAGGGGGGGACTATGGCTACACCTTC.

The chain recombines TRBV29-1 with TRBJ2-2; 8 bases are a match to TRBD1. V was clipped by 5 bases and J by 3 bases; unmatched bases: 5. The CDR3 runs to 14 residues. Germline V gene sequence: CDR1 SQVTM, CDR2 ANQGSEA. The CDR3 spells CSVPGGADTGELFF. The CDR3 DNA reads as TGCAGCGTTCCAGGGGGCGCGGACACCGGGGAGCTGTTTTTT.

The J gene is TRBJ2-1, the V gene TRBV7-2; perhaps TRBD1 as D (5 bases). The CDR3 runs 16 residues. Trimming pared 5 bases from V and 0 bases from J, leaving 14 bases between. Per the germline V gene, CDR1 is SGHTA and CDR2 is FQGNSA. The CDR3 nucleotides read TGTGCCAGCAGCCCTATCCTAGGACACTCCTACAATGAGCAGTTCTTC. Translated: CASSPILGHSYNEQFF.

There are a few counts of this clone. The chain joins TRBV9 to TRBJ2-2; D unclear. The CDR3 covers 14 residues. CDR1 and CDR2 (germline): SGDLS, YYNGEE. Trimming took 3 bases from V and 3 from J, leaving 9 bases between them. CDR3 sequence reads: CASSARGYTGELFF. CDR3 coding DNA: TGTGCCAGCAGCGCAAGAGGATACACCGGGGAGCTGTTTTTT.

This chain joins TRBV3-1 (or the pseudogene TRBV3-2) and TRBJ1-3; TRBD1 aligns across 8 bases. The ends lost 4 bases at V and 2 bases at J; junction bases unmatched: 16. CDR3 length equals 19 residues. Germline lookup yields CDR1 LGHDT and CDR2 YNNKEL (reference sequence). DNA for the CDR3: TGTGCCAGCAGCCCTCTGGACAGGGAGAGAAGAGAGGCTGGAAACACCATATATTTT. This encodes CASSPLDRERREAGNTIYF.

This clone was picked up a small number of times. V usage is TRBV6-6 and J usage is TRBJ1-3, with D maybe TRBD1 (6 bases). V was cut by 1 base and J by 0 bases, with 7 bases left in between. This CDR3 is built from 15 residues. Per the germline V gene, CDR1 is MNHNY and CDR2 is SVGAGI (reference sequence). The CDR3 region is CASSYFRGSGNTIYF. Written as DNA, the CDR3 is TGTGCCAGCAGTTACTTCAGGGGCTCTGGAAACACCATATATTTT.

This chain uses TRBV27 with TRBJ1-5; 8 bases are a match to TRBD1. Trimming cost V 0 bases and J 4 bases; bases outside gene matches: 8. The germline V gene encodes CDR1 MNHEY and CDR2 SMNVEV (reference sequence). The CDR3 consists of 17 residues. This chain's CDR3 is CASSLSSRTGWNQPQHF. The DNA for the CDR3 is TGTGCCAGCAGTTTATCGAGCCGGACAGGGTGGAATCAGCCCCAGCATTTT.

The V and J genes are TRBV7-2 and TRBJ1-6, with 7 positions matching TRBD1. Germline V gene sequence: CDR1 SGHTA, CDR2 FQGNSA. The CDR3 contains 15 residues. V was clipped by 5 bases and J by 3 bases; unmatched bases: 4. The CDR3 spells CASSQGTVYNSPLHF. CDR3 coding DNA: TGTGCCAGCAGCCAAGGGACAGTCTATAATTCACCCCTCCACTTT.

This rearrangement joins TRBV11-2 to TRBJ2-5, with 11 nucleotides matching TRBD2. The V segment lost 5 bases and the J segment 5 bases; nucleotides outside the gene matches: 7. Germline V gene lookup returns CDR1 SGHAT and CDR2 FQNNGV. This CDR3 contains 15 residues. The CDR3 spells CASSIPLAGVETQYF. The CDR3, as DNA: TGTGCCAGCAGCATTCCACTAGCGGGGGTGGAGACCCAGTACTTC.

DNA of the CDR3: TGTGCCAGCAGAGCCGGGACAGGGCTCTATGGCTACACCTTC. It encodes CASRAGTGLYGYTF. The chain recombines TRBV6-6 with TRBJ1-2, with 9 bases lining up with TRBD1. The CDR3 is made up of 14 amino acids. Looked up from germline, CDR1 is MNHNY and CDR2 is SVGAGI (reference sequence). Trimming cost V 6 bases and J 4 bases; bases outside gene matches: 6.

The rearrangement joins TRBV3-1 (or the pseudogene TRBV3-2) to TRBJ1-5; TRBD1 matches at 10 bases. Trimming removed 3 bases from V and 6 bases from J; junction bases left unmatched: 5. The CDR3 covers 15 residues. CDR1 and CDR2 from the germline V gene are LGHDT and YNNKEL (reference sequence). CDR3: CASSQGGQGSQPQHF. In DNA form, the CDR3 reads TGTGCCAGCAGCCAGGGGGGACAGGGGAGTCAGCCCCAGCATTTT.

The genes are TRBV7-8 and TRBJ1-1, with 8 bases aligning to TRBD1. The germline V gene encodes CDR1 SGHVS and CDR2 FQNEAQ. CDR3 length: 15 amino acids. V lost 4 bases, J lost 5 bases, and 9 bases stayed unmatched. This CDR3 is CASSYLGQGLTEAFF. CDR3 sequence (DNA): TGTGCCAGCAGCTACCTAGGACAGGGTCTGACTGAAGCTTTCTTT.

This sequence joins TRBV2 and TRBJ1-2; 9 nucleotides line up with TRBD1. The ends lost 6 bases at V and 6 bases at J; junction bases unmatched: 8. CDR1 is SNHLY, CDR2 FYNNEI, per germline. The CDR3 has 14 residues. CDR3 amino acids: CASSLGQGIDGYTF. The CDR3 DNA is TGTGCCAGCAGCTTGGGACAGGGAATAGATGGCTACACCTTC.

This clone occurred many times. In the same sample, other DNA sequences code for this CDR3. The V call is TRBV4-2, the J call TRBJ2-7; 9 positions match TRBD2. Trimming at V came to 3 bases and at J to 1 base, leaving 4 bases not matched to a gene. The CDR3 length is 15 residues. Per the germline V gene, CDR1 is LGHNA and CDR2 is YNFKEQ. In DNA form, the CDR3 reads TGTGCCAGCAGCCAGGAACTAGCGGGTTCCTACGAGCAGTACTTC. Translated: CASSQELAGSYEQYF.

The V and J genes are TRBV7-2 and TRBJ1-2; the match to TRBD1 covers 7 bases. Germline V gene lookup returns CDR1 SGHTA and CDR2 FQGNSA. V shed 4 bases and J 7 bases; nucleotides not matched to a gene: 6. This CDR3 is 13 amino acids long. DNA of the CDR3: TGTGCCAGCAGCTCCCCAGGGGGTGCTGGCTACACCTTC. Translation: CASSSPGGAGYTF.

The chain has TRBV30 and TRBJ1-5; 7 nucleotides agree with TRBD1. The CDR3 runs 14 residues. Germline CDR1 GTSNPN, CDR2 SVGIG (reference sequence). V trimming: 2 bases; J trimming: 8 bases; junction bases outside the gene matches: 9. The CDR3 loop reads CAWSPTDRAEPQHF. DNA of the CDR3: TGTGCCTGGAGTCCCACAGACAGGGCTGAGCCCCAGCATTTT.

This clone was seen just once. V gene TRBV19 combines with J gene TRBJ1-2, with 9 bases identical to TRBD1. Trimming cost V 7 bases and J 8 bases; bases outside gene matches: 14. Germline values: CDR1 LNHDA, CDR2 SQIVND (reference sequence). The CDR3 contains 15 residues. The CDR3 protein is CASTERDRDVKGYTF. CDR3 sequence (DNA): TGTGCCAGTACCGAAAGGGACAGGGACGTGAAGGGCTACACCTTC.